The 4 T cell receptor beta chains listed next were all sequenced from one sample in a study of blood T cell repertoires in COVID-19. This table comes from immunoSEQ multiplex PCR, and its TCRdb copy is limited to in-frame clones, with some not included. The sample lists tens of thousands of clones; about four fifths were seen once. Sequences were obtained from peripheral blood. All receptors derive from a human donor in a cohort sampled during active COVID-19.

This chain connects TRBV9 to TRBJ2-5; 8 positions match TRBD1. CDR1 and CDR2 (germline): SGDLS, YYNGEE. The CDR3 sequence is 14 residues long. Losses at the gene ends were 0 bases for V and 6 bases for J; bases not matched to a gene: 4. The CDR3 loop reads CASSVGTGLKTQYF. Written as DNA, the CDR3 is TGTGCCAGCAGCGTAGGGACAGGGCTAAAGACCCAGTACTTC.

This clone was seen only a few times. For the CDR3, the DNA is TGTGCCAGCAGCTTACGCGGGACAGGGGATAATTCACCCCTCCACTTT. Residues: CASSLRGTGDNSPLHF. The chain is built from TRBV7-3 and TRBJ1-6; TRBD1 matches 10 bases. V gave up 2 bases and J gave up 5 bases; unmatched junction bases: 3. Looked up from germline, CDR1 is SGHTA and CDR2 is FQGTGA. The CDR3 is 16 residues long.

The chain has TRBV28 and TRBJ2-4; D might be TRBD2 (6 bases). With 0 bases removed from V and 0 bases from J, the gap between germline ends came to 9 bases. The CDR3 is made up of 16 amino acids. Germline V gene sequence: CDR1 MDHEN, CDR2 SYDVKM. For the CDR3, the DNA is TGTGCCAGCAGTTTATGGCGGGACCCAGCCAAAAACATTCAGTACTTC. Translated: CASSLWRDPAKNIQYF. Using reference TRBV28 and TRBJ2-4 for the parts outside the CDR3, the full variable domain is DVKVTQSSRYLVKRTGEKVFLECVQDMDHENMFWYRQDPGLGLRLIYFSYDVKMKEKGDIPEGYSVSREKKERFSLILESASTNQTSMYLCASSLWRDPAKNIQYFGAGTRLSVL.

This sequence joins TRBV7-8 and TRBJ2-4, with D uncertain. The CDR3 extends over 14 amino acids. Germline CDR1 and CDR2: SGHVS and FQNEAQ. Trimming took off 5 bases at V and 4 bases at J, with 12 bases between the two ends. CDR3 sequence: CASSPPFEKNIQYF. The CDR3 DNA is TGTGCCAGCAGCCCTCCGTTTGAGAAAAACATTCAGTACTTC.